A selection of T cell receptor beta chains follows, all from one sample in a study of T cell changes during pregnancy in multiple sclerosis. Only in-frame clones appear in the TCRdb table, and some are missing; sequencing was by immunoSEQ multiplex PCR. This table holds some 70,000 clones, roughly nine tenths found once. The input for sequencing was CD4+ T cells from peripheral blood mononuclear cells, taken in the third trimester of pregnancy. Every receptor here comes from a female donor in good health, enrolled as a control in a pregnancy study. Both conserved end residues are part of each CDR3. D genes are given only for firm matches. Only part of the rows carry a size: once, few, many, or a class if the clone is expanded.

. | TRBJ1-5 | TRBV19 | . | CASSSLQGSQPQHF | TGTGCCAGTAGTTCCCTTCAGGGGAGTCAGCCCCAGCATTTT
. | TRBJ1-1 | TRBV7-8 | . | CASSLARGGTEAFF | TGTGCCAGCAGCTTAGCTAGAGGGGGCACTGAAGCTTTCTTT
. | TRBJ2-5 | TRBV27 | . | CASRSGDRETQYF | TGTGCCAGCAGAAGCGGGGACAGGGAGACCCAGTACTTC
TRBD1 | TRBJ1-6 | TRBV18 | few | CASSPTPGQGYSPLHF | TGTGCCAGCTCACCGACTCCGGGACAGGGTTATTCACCCCTCCACTTT
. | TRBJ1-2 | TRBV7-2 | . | CASSSNTKDRNGYTF | TGTGCCAGCAGCTCTAATACTAAGGACAGAAATGGCTACACCTTC
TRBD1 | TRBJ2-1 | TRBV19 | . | CATSTGYNEQFF | TGCGCCACTTCGACAGGGTACAATGAGCAGTTCTTC
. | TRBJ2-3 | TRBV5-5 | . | CASSHSRAGDTQYF | TGTGCCAGCAGCCATTCCAGGGCAGGGGATACGCAGTATTTT
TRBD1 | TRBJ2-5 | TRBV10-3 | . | CAISEAGQGTQYF | TGTGCCATCAGTGAGGCGGGACAGGGGACCCAGTACTTC
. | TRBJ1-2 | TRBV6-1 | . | CASSEGRFRDIYGYTF | TGTGCCAGCAGTGAAGGGCGTTTTCGGGATATCTATGGCTACACCTTC
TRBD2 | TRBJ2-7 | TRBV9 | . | CASSVGVGGTYEQYF | TGTGCCAGCAGCGTAGGTGTCGGGGGGACCTACGAGCAGTACTTC
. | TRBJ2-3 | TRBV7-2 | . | CASSPAGTHRRDTQYF | TGTGCCAGCAGCCCCGCCGGGACTCACCGTAGGGATACGCAGTATTTT
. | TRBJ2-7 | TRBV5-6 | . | CASSLAGAGISYEQYF | TGTGCCAGCAGCTTGGCAGGGGCGGGTATTTCCTACGAGCAGTACTTC
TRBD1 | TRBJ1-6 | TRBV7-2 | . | CASSSVGTGDSPLHF | TGTGCCAGCAGCTCCGTCGGGACAGGGGATTCACCCCTCCACTTT
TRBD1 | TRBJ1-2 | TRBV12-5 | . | CASGSPKTGKAYAGYTF | TGTGCTAGTGGTTCTCCTAAGACAGGGAAGGCATATGCCGGCTACACCTTC
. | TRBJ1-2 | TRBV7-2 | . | CASRTYAGDGYTF | TGTGCCAGCAGAACCTACGCGGGGGATGGCTACACCTTC
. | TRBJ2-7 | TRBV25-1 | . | CASGSTGASYF | TGTGCCAGCGGTTCTACTGGAGCGTCGTACTTC
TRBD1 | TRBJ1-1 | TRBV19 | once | CASSPGTGGYNTEAFF | TGTGCCAGTAGCCCCGGGACAGGGGGATATAACACTGAAGCTTTCTTT
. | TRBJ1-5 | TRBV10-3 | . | CAISESIKGGELQPQHF | TGTGCCATCAGTGAGTCAATTAAAGGGGGAGAACTCCAGCCCCAGCATTTT
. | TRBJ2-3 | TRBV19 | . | CASSMGQGTDTQYF | TGTGCCAGTAGTATGGGGCAGGGGACAGATACGCAGTATTTT
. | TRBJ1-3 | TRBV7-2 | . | CASSLDRPGTGNTIYF | TGTGCCAGCAGCTTAGATCGTCCGGGGACTGGAAACACCATATATTTT
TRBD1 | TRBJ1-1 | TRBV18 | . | CASSRPAGGMTEAFF | TGTGCCAGCTCGCGACCGGCAGGGGGGATGACTGAAGCTTTCTTT
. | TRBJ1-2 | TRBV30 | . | CAWTTGSYGYTF | TGTGCCTGGACCACAGGGTCGTATGGCTACACCTTC